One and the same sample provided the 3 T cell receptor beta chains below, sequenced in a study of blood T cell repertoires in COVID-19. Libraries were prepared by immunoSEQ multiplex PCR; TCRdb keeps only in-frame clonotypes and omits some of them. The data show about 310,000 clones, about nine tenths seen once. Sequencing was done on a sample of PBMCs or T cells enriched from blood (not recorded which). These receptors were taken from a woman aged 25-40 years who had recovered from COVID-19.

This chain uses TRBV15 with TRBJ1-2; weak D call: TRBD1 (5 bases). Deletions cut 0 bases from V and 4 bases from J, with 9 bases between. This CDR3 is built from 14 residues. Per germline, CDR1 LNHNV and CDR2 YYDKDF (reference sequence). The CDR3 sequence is CATSRDRQSYGYTF. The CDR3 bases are TGTGCCACCAGCAGAGATCGACAGAGCTATGGCTACACCTTC.

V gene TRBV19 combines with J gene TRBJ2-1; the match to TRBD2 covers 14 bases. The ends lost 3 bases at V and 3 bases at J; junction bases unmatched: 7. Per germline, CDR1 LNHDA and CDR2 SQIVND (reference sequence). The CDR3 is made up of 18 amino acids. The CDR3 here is CASSIDGTSGSVYNEQFF. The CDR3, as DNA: TGTGCCAGTAGTATTGACGGGACTAGCGGGAGTGTCTACAATGAGCAGTTCTTC.

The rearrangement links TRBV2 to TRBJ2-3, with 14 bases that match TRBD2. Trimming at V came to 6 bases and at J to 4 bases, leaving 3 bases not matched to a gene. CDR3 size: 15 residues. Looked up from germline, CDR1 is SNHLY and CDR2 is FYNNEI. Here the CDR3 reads CASRGLAGAADTQYF. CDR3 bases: TGTGCCAGCAGGGGACTAGCGGGAGCGGCAGATACGCAGTATTTT.